What follows are 4 T cell receptor beta chains derived from one specimen sequenced in a study of OX40 agonist ivuxolimab in advanced cancers. Produced via immunoSEQ multiplex PCR; TCRdb's table is partial and in-frame only. The top ten hold approximately 28% of the sample, which has over 25,000 clones, approximately 86% seen once. The starting material was CD4+ or CD8+ T cells sorted from blood, obtained in a trial of the OX40 agonist ivuxolimab. These TCRs come from an adult with an advanced solid tumor such as melanoma, head and neck, liver or kidney cancer.

The genes are TRBV28 and TRBJ2-3; 7 positions match TRBD1. The CDR3 length is 16 residues. CDR1 MDHEN and CDR2 SYDVKM come from the germline V gene. V lost 3 bases to trimming and J lost 3 bases; unmatched junction nucleotides: 9. Here the CDR3 DNA reads TGTGCCAGCAGTTTCTGGCGGACAGGACCTACAGATACGCAGTATTTT. Amino acids: CASSFWRTGPTDTQYF.

This clone was recorded only once. The chain carries TRBV7-6 and TRBJ1-5, with 7 bases aligning to TRBD1. The junction had 6 bases not matched to a gene; V was cut back by 4 bases and J by 6 bases. CDR1 and CDR2 from the germline V gene are SGHVS and FNYEAQ. This CDR3 is built from 14 residues. CDR3 in DNA: TGTGCCAGCAGCTACAGGGGTTTCGGTCAGCCCCAGCATTTT. Its translation: CASSYRGFGQPQHF.

This chain uses TRBV6-5 with TRBJ2-5, with a tentative D call TRBD2 (5 bases). V gave up 7 bases and J gave up 2 bases, with 17 bases separating them. This CDR3 has 15 residues. Looked up from germline, CDR1 is MNHEY and CDR2 is SVGAGI. The CDR3 loop reads CASKRLGLNQETQYF. As DNA, the CDR3 is TGTGCCAGCAAACGCCTCGGACTGAATCAAGAGACCCAGTACTTC.

The chain joins TRBV27 to TRBJ2-3; 8 nucleotides agree with TRBD1. J lost 0 bases, V lost 5 bases, and 7 bases had no gene match. The CDR3 runs 16 residues. The germline V gene has CDR1 MNHEY and CDR2 SMNVEV (reference sequence). The CDR3 nucleotides read TGTGCCAGCAGTACAAACCGGGACAGGAGCACAGATACGCAGTATTTT. Translation gives CASSTNRDRSTDTQYF.